A single sample gave rise to the 9 T cell receptor beta chains below, sequenced in a study of memory CD4+ T cells and cytomegalovirus serostatus. The sort gate was single viable CD3+CD4+CD8-CD45RO+ cells for memory CD4+ T cells. TCRdb's table, derived via immunoSEQ multiplex PCR, lists solely in-frame clones and lacks some. This sample has about 41,000 clones; roughly 77% occur once, and the top ten carry about 0.79%. The specimen was memory CD4+ T cells from blood. The receptors come from an adult in good health and CMV-seronegative.

V is TRBV2 and J is TRBJ2-3, with TRBD2 matching 12 bases. The length of the CDR3 is 16 residues. Unmatched junction bases numbered 8, after V lost 8 bases and J lost 2 bases. CDR1 is SNHLY and CDR2 is FYNNEI in the germline V gene. CDR3 region: CASRELAGGYTDTQYF. Here the CDR3 DNA reads TGTGCCAGCCGAGAACTAGCGGGGGGTTACACAGATACGCAGTATTTT.

V and J are TRBV5-4 and TRBJ2-7, with 8 bases identical to TRBD2. Germline V CDR1 and CDR2: SGHNT, YYREEE (reference sequence). The V gene end was trimmed by 0 bases and the J gene end by 1 base; junction bases not matched to a gene: 3. CDR3 length: 15 amino acids. Here the CDR3 reads CASSLVTSGSYEQYF. The CDR3, as DNA: TGTGCCAGCAGCTTGGTTACTAGCGGATCCTACGAGCAGTACTTC.

The chain links TRBV6-5 to TRBJ1-2, with D unclear. Trimming removed 5 bases from V and 4 bases from J, with 17 bases in between. Germline values: CDR1 MNHEY, CDR2 SVGAGI. The CDR3 is 15 amino acids. CDR3 in amino acids: CASSGDMGQVYGYTF. The CDR3 DNA reads TGTGCCAGCAGTGGGGATATGGGCCAAGTCTATGGCTACACCTTC.

The V call is TRBV12-5, the J call TRBJ1-1; D is uncertain. V was cut by 5 bases and J by 7 bases, with 17 bases left in between. The CDR3 is made up of 14 amino acids. Germline CDR1 LGHNT, CDR2 FRNRAP. CDR3 coding DNA: TGTGCTAGTGGTCATCGCGTAGGTCCCTTTGAAGCTTTCTTT. This encodes CASGHRVGPFEAFF.

This clone was counted once. This chain joins TRBV2 and TRBJ1-2; 8 bases are shared with TRBD1. Looked up from germline, CDR1 is SNHLY and CDR2 is FYNNEI. V shed 6 bases, J shed 7 bases, and the junction held 13 bases outside the gene matches. This CDR3 spans 15 amino acids. The CDR3 region is CASREGQVRFGGYTF. The CDR3 nucleotides are TGTGCCAGCAGAGAGGGACAGGTCCGTTTTGGTGGCTACACCTTC.

CDR3 region: CATSRAGASNTEAFF. As DNA, the CDR3 is TGTGCCACCAGCAGAGCTGGGGCCTCCAACACTGAAGCTTTCTTT. The chain joins TRBV15 to TRBJ1-1, with D possibly TRBD1 on 5 matching bases. V lost 1 base and J lost 2, with 11 bases in between. Germline V gene lookup returns CDR1 LNHNV and CDR2 YYDKDF (reference sequence). CDR3 size: 15 residues. The full variable domain, with the rest looked up from reference TRBV15 and TRBJ1-1, is DAMVIQNPRYQVTQFGKPVTLSCSQTLNHNVMYWYQQKSSQAPKLLFHYYDKDFNNEADTPDNFQSRRPNTSFCFLDIRSPGLGDTAMYLCATSRAGASNTEAFFGQGTRLTVV.

This clone occurred a few times. V usage is TRBV12-5 and J usage is TRBJ1-1; D uncertain. The CDR3 contains 13 residues. The germline CDR1 and CDR2 sequences are LGHNT and FRNRAP. V was clipped by 5 bases and J by 6 bases, with 13 bases between them. CDR3: CASGLREDSEAFF. As DNA, the CDR3 is TGTGCTAGTGGTCTAAGGGAGGACTCTGAAGCTTTCTTT.

The chain carries TRBV2 and TRBJ2-3, with a weak D call TRBD1 (6 bases). The V and J ends lost 6 bases and 3 bases respectively, with 13 bases between them. CDR3 size: 14 residues. Germline loops: CDR1 SNHLY, CDR2 FYNNEI. The CDR3 spells CASSLQGGTDTQYF. As DNA, the CDR3 is TGTGCCAGCAGCCTACAGGGTGGGACAGATACGCAGTATTTT.

The J gene is TRBJ1-4, the V gene TRBV6-6; 8 bases are a match to TRBD1. Per germline, CDR1 MNHNY and CDR2 SVGAGI (reference sequence). This CDR3 is 15 amino acids long. Unmatched junction bases numbered 10, after V lost 6 bases and J lost 7 bases. CDR3 amino acids: CASSSPGQGSEKLFF. CDR3 in DNA: TGTGCCAGCAGCTCTCCCGGACAGGGATCTGAAAAACTGTTTTTT.